Each of the 2 T cell receptor beta chains below was sequenced from the same sample in a study of T cell responses to AZD1222 COVID-19 vaccine. Using immunoSEQ multiplex PCR, the repertoire was profiled, and TCRdb retains in-frame clones only, with some absent. The sample gives under 130,000 clones, more than 85% of which show up once; roughly 1.2% is in the top ten. The sequencing here drew on peripheral blood, taken on day 0 of AZD1222 vaccination. All receptors derive from an adult in good health.

The V call is TRBV16, the J call TRBJ1-2; weak D call: TRBD1 (5 bases). This CDR3 has 13 residues. Trimming took 1 base from V and 11 from J, leaving 14 bases between them. Germline V gene sequence: CDR1 KGHSY, CDR2 FQNENV. The CDR3 coding sequence is TGTGCCAGCAGCCAATTGGAGGCAGGGCCTTACACCTTC. This translates into CASSQLEAGPYTF.

This chain joins TRBV7-9 and TRBJ1-2; no clear D. Trimming took 0 bases from V and 3 from J, leaving 5 bases between them. CDR1 is SEHNR and CDR2 is FQNEAQ in the germline V gene (reference sequence). The CDR3 is made up of 13 amino acids. As DNA, the CDR3 is TGTGCCAGCAGCTTAGCGTCAGACTATGGCTACACCTTC. Residues: CASSLASDYGYTF.